Following are 28 T cell receptor beta chains from one sample sequenced in a study of T cells in Graves' hyperthyroidism and ophthalmopathy. RNA transcripts yielded amplified TCR beta CDR3 regions. Primed by the HTBI set, a first-round RT-PCR was run on the TCR CDR3. Via MiXCR, TCRdb re-called the multiplex PCR reads, giving one row per CDR3 protein. The sample carries some 250,000 distinct CDR3 sequences, 13% to 15% recorded once. Sequencing was performed on blood. The receptors were sampled from a woman aged 45-60 years with Graves' hyperthyroidism that later progressed to Graves' ophthalmopathy.

This chain links TRBV9 with TRBJ2-1; D tentatively reads TRBD1 or TRBD2 (6 bases each). CDR1 is SGDLS and CDR2 is YYNGEE in the germline V gene. The V and J ends lost 0 bases and 1 base respectively, with 11 bases between them. The CDR3 runs 16 residues. The CDR3 DNA follows: TGTGCCAGCAGCGTAGTCGGGGGCCAATCCTACAATGAGCAGTTCTTC. It is translated as CASSVVGGQSYNEQFF.

At least ten counts were recorded for this clonotype. The chain is built from TRBV28 and TRBJ1-2; D call uncertain. The CDR3 loop spans 12 amino acids. Per the germline V gene, CDR1 is MDHEN and CDR2 is SYDVKM. V was trimmed by 2 bases and J by 3 bases, leaving 4 bases between them. The CDR3 DNA sequence: TGTGCCAGCAGTTTAGGACACTATGGCTACACCTTC. Translated, it gives CASSLGHYGYTF.

This clonotype was seen at least ten times. V usage is TRBV18 and J usage is TRBJ2-1; maybe TRBD1 (5 bases). The V end was cut by 6 bases, the J end by 9 bases, with 15 bases between. This CDR3 region has 13 residues. Germline loops: CDR1 KGHSH, CDR2 LQKENI. The CDR3 sequence is CASSPKGALEQFF. CDR3 nucleotides: TGTGCCAGCTCTCCTAAAGGGGCCCTTGAGCAGTTCTTC.

The sample holds many counts of this clonotype. CDR3 amino acids: CASSPRGRYGYTF. In DNA, the CDR3 is TGTGCCAGCAGCCCCAGGGGGCGGTATGGCTACACCTTC. This chain joins TRBV27 and TRBJ1-2, with TRBD1 identical over 8 bases. V gave up 6 bases and J gave up 5 bases; unmatched junction bases: 5. The CDR3 runs 13 residues. Germline-derived CDR1 and CDR2 are MNHEY and SMNVEV (reference sequence).

At least ten counts were recorded for this clonotype. This chain connects TRBV20-1 to TRBJ2-1; 9 nucleotides line up with TRBD1. The trim removed 7 bases at V and 2 bases at J, leaving 3 bases unmatched. Germline V gives CDR1 DFQATT, CDR2 SNEGSKA (reference sequence). This CDR3 has 13 amino acids. CDR3 region: CSGDRVTYNEQFF. CDR3 coding DNA: TGCAGTGGGGACAGGGTCACCTACAATGAGCAGTTCTTC.

The chain carries TRBV2 and TRBJ2-7, with 8 nucleotides matching TRBD2. The CDR3 sequence is 12 residues long. CDR1 is SNHLY, CDR2 FYNNEI, per germline. Trimming removed 10 bases from V and 7 bases from J; junction bases left unmatched: 9. CDR3 coding DNA: TGTGCCACCAGAGAGCGGGGGATTGAGCAGTACTTC. As protein: CATRERGIEQYF.

This clonotype turned up a few times. The V gene is TRBV2, the J gene TRBJ2-3, with 7 bases identical to TRBD2. Trimming cost V 5 bases and J 5 bases; bases outside gene matches: 1. This CDR3 contains 12 residues. Germline lookup yields CDR1 SNHLY and CDR2 FYNNEI. DNA for the CDR3: TGTGCCAGCAGTCGGGGGGTAGATACGCAGTATTTT. Protein: CASSRGVDTQYF.

This clonotype was recorded many times. The V gene is TRBV12-3 or TRBV12-4, the J gene TRBJ2-3, with D unresolved. CDR3 length: 16 amino acids. V was shortened by 1 base and J by 0 bases, with 11 bases between the two germline ends. CDR3 nucleotides: TGTGCCAGCAGTTTAGGATTGGGGATCAGCACAGATACGCAGTATTTT. Amino acids: CASSLGLGISTDTQYF.

This clonotype was seen ten or more times. J is TRBJ2-3 and V is TRBV29-1, with unresolved D. The CDR3 runs to 13 residues. V was pared by 2 bases and J by 2 bases, with 8 bases between. Germline CDR1 is SQVTM and CDR2 is ANQGSEA. Here the CDR3 DNA reads TGCAGCGTTGAAAATCAGGTCACAGATACGCAGTATTTT. Translation: CSVENQVTDTQYF.

This clonotype has at least ten counts. The chain couples TRBV6-1 to TRBJ1-5; 7 bases fit TRBD1. The V segment lost 4 bases and the J segment 2 bases; nucleotides outside the gene matches: 2. CDR3 size: 14 residues. CDR1 is MNHNS, CDR2 SASEGT, per germline. The CDR3 protein is CASSAGTGNQPQHF. Here the CDR3 DNA reads TGTGCCAGCAGTGCCGGGACAGGCAATCAGCCCCAGCATTTT.

A few counts support this clonotype. The gene calls are TRBV10-1 and TRBJ2-7; 8 bases map to TRBD2. Germline CDR1 reads WNHNN; CDR2 reads SYGVQD (reference sequence). The CDR3 is made up of 14 amino acids. V lost 5 bases to trimming and J lost 7 bases; unmatched junction nucleotides: 10. CDR3 region: CASSPGGPLEEQYF. For the CDR3, the DNA is TGCGCCAGCAGTCCGGGAGGGCCCCTGGAGGAGCAGTACTTC.

Ten or more counts support this clonotype. The chain employs TRBV11-2 and TRBJ1-2; D call uncertain. The CDR3 covers 12 residues. V lost 10 bases, J lost 4 bases, and 13 bases lay in between. Germline CDR1 reads SGHAT; CDR2 reads FQNNGV. The CDR3 spells CAIGEGFYGYTF. CDR3 in DNA: TGTGCCATTGGGGAGGGTTTCTATGGCTACACCTTC.

This clonotype has a count of ten or more. The chain recombines TRBV6-5 with TRBJ2-7, with D possibly matching TRBD2 (6 bases). With 9 bases removed from V and 5 bases from J, the gap between germline ends came to 17 bases. The CDR3 length is 13 residues. CDR1 is MNHEY and CDR2 is SVGAGI in the germline V gene. The CDR3 region is CASVGRGGHEQYF. For the CDR3, the DNA is TGTGCCAGTGTCGGGAGAGGAGGGCACGAGCAGTACTTC.

This clonotype has ten or more counts. This chain joins TRBV10-2 and TRBJ1-5; TRBD1 matches at 7 bases. Germline values: CDR1 WSHSY, CDR2 SAAADI. The junction had 8 bases not matched to a gene; V was cut back by 8 bases and J by 7 bases. The CDR3 consists of 13 residues. CDR3 region: CASATGQGQPQHF. In DNA, the CDR3 is TGCGCCAGCGCGACAGGGCAAGGGCAGCCCCAGCATTTT.

This clonotype was observed many times. The rearrangement links TRBV24-1 to TRBJ2-7; D not certain. V shed 2 bases and J shed 3 bases, with 19 bases lying between them. Germline V lookup: CDR1 KGHDR, CDR2 SFDVKD. This CDR3 region has 17 residues. The CDR3 region is CATSDSNRVGHGYEQYF. DNA of the CDR3: TGTGCCACCAGTGATTCTAACCGCGTTGGGCATGGCTACGAGCAGTACTTC.

The table lists this clonotype with many counts. In DNA, the CDR3 is TGTGCCAGCAGGGGTAGCGGGGGGCGCAAGGAAGGGGCCTATGGCTACACCTTC. It encodes CASRGSGGRKEGAYGYTF. This rearrangement joins TRBV28 to TRBJ1-2; D possibly corresponds to TRBD1 (6 bases). CDR1 is MDHEN and CDR2 is SYDVKM in the germline V gene. The CDR3 runs to 18 residues. V lost 6 bases, J lost 4 bases, and 27 bases lay in between.

This clonotype was picked up many times. This chain joins TRBV18 and TRBJ2-3; D uncertain. The CDR3 runs to 16 residues. Trimming left V 3 bases short and J 4 bases short, with 17 bases between. Germline CDR1 KGHSH, CDR2 LQKENI. CDR3 coding DNA: TGTGCCAGCTCACCCGCCGGACCAAGGGCCGCAGATACGCAGTATTTT. Residues: CASSPAGPRAADTQYF.

This clonotype was found many times. The chain uses TRBV6-1 and TRBJ1-1; a weak D match, TRBD1 (5 bases). Per the germline V gene, CDR1 is MNHNS and CDR2 is SASEGT. This CDR3 has 14 amino acids. V was pared by 11 bases and J by 0 bases, with 16 bases between. The CDR3 loop reads CAASREAMNTEAFF. The CDR3 DNA reads as TGTGCCGCCTCCAGGGAGGCGATGAACACTGAAGCTTTCTTT.

This clonotype was counted many times. This chain uses TRBV28 with TRBJ2-7; 14 bases align to TRBD2. The CDR3 is 17 residues long. V lost 4 bases, J lost 4 bases, and 9 bases stayed unmatched. Germline V gene sequence: CDR1 MDHEN, CDR2 SYDVKM. The CDR3 protein is CASSSPGLAGVGYEQYF. CDR3 in DNA: TGTGCCAGCAGTTCTCCGGGACTAGCGGGAGTAGGTTACGAGCAGTACTTC.

The table lists this clonotype with many counts. V and J are TRBV28 and TRBJ1-1; D not resolved. The CDR3 is made up of 12 amino acids. Germline lookup yields CDR1 MDHEN and CDR2 SYDVKM. V was pared by 2 bases and J by 4 bases, with 5 bases between. The CDR3 sequence is CASSLLLTEAFF. CDR3 DNA sequence: TGTGCCAGCAGTTTACTTCTCACTGAAGCTTTCTTT.

This clonotype has a count of ten or more. The chain carries TRBV20-1 and TRBJ2-1; 9 bases agree with TRBD2. The CDR3 is 15 residues long. Trimming took 0 bases from V and 6 from J; bases not matched to a gene: 6. The germline V gene encodes CDR1 DFQATT and CDR2 SNEGSKA (reference sequence). CDR3 nucleotides: TGCAGTGCTAGAGATCCGCGGGGGGGGGGCAATGAGCAGTTCTTC. Protein sequence: CSARDPRGGGNEQFF.

This clonotype was observed many times. The chain carries TRBV18 and TRBJ2-2; the match to TRBD2 covers 10 bases. After removal of 2 bases from V and 5 bases from J, the junction contained 2 bases not matched to a gene. The CDR3 consists of 15 residues. From germline, CDR1 is KGHSH and CDR2 LQKENI. The CDR3 sequence: CASSPTSGITGELFF. The CDR3 bases are TGTGCCAGCTCACCAACTAGCGGGATTACCGGGGAGCTGTTTTTT.

This clonotype appeared a few times. The gene calls are TRBV10-3 and TRBJ2-1; 7 bases map to TRBD2. The CDR3 is 15 amino acids. Germline trimming cut 2 bases from V and 5 bases from J; bases unmatched to any gene: 6. The V gene's germline CDR1 is ENHRY and CDR2 SYGVKD. CDR3 DNA sequence: TGTGCCATCAGTGAGGACGGGAGGACGAACAATGAGCAGTTCTTC. Residues: CAISEDGRTNNEQFF.

The rearrangement links TRBV11-3 to TRBJ2-5; the match to TRBD1 covers 10 bases. The germline V gene has CDR1 SGHNT and CDR2 YENEEA. The CDR3 is 15 residues long. V lost 4 bases to trimming and J lost 5 bases; unmatched junction nucleotides: 7. CDR3 sequence: CASSSQTGGAETQYF. CDR3 sequence (DNA): TGTGCCAGCAGCTCACAGACAGGGGGCGCTGAGACCCAGTACTTC.

At least ten counts were recorded for this clonotype. The chain has TRBV30 and TRBJ2-1; maybe TRBD1 (6 bases). Germline V gives CDR1 GTSNPN, CDR2 SVGIG (reference sequence). This CDR3 spans 12 amino acids. Trimming pared 2 bases from V and 6 bases from J, leaving 8 bases between. CDR3 sequence: CAWSQGSNEQFF. The CDR3 DNA reads TGTGCCTGGAGTCAGGGGTCCAATGAGCAGTTCTTC.

This clonotype occurred a few times. V and J are TRBV18 and TRBJ1-2; D not certain. Germline V lookup: CDR1 KGHSH, CDR2 LQKENI. The CDR3 has 14 amino acids. Trimming removed 4 bases at V and 3 bases at J, with 12 bases between. CDR3 protein: CASSLRNRDYGYTF. The DNA of the CDR3 is TGTGCCAGCTCACTTCGGAACAGAGACTATGGCTACACCTTC.

This clonotype showed up many times. This chain's CDR3 is CASVEWGKRRTEAFF. Here the CDR3 DNA reads TGTGCCAGCGTGGAATGGGGAAAAAGGCGCACTGAAGCTTTCTTT. V and J are TRBV27 and TRBJ1-1; D is ambiguous. The V end lost 8 bases, the J end lost 4 bases, and 20 bases lay between the germline ends. From germline, CDR1 is MNHEY and CDR2 SMNVEV (reference sequence). The CDR3 spans 15 residues.

This clonotype was picked up a small number of times. J is TRBJ2-4 and V is TRBV20-1, with a tentative D call TRBD2 (5 bases). This CDR3 region has 14 residues. The germline CDR1 and CDR2 sequences are DFQATT and SNEGSKA (reference sequence). The germline V and J ends were trimmed by 5 bases and 4 bases, with 15 bases remaining between them. The CDR3 sequence is CSAPEIRGKNIQYF. In nucleotides, the CDR3 is TGCAGTGCTCCAGAGATCCGGGGTAAAAACATTCAGTACTTC.